The clone carrying this T cell receptor (beta chain) was seen many times. Its antigen is unknown. The sample holds other DNA sequences that translate to the same CDR3. Every isolated RNA sample was fully reverse transcribed, so sequencing captured expressed TCRB transcripts. TCRdb keeps only in-frame clones here, not all; method: immunoSEQ multiplex PCR. The table has almost 350,000 clones, approximately 8% seen once. The CDR3 is 15 amino acids. The germline V gene encodes CDR1 LNHDA and CDR2 SQIVND (reference sequence). Germline trimming cut 3 bases from V and 1 base from J; bases unmatched to any gene: 1. A sort by CD45RO/CCR7/CD25/CD127/CD95/CD27 yielded CD4+ naive, central memory, regulatory and stem cell-like memory cells. The sample belongs to a study of beta chain features in type 1 diabetes. Findings of the study overall: TCRB CDR3s from Type 1 diabetes patients were moderately but significantly shorter in all four CD4+ subsets. Patients with type 1 diabetes showed fewer VDJ junction insertions and more deletions.

The rearrangement links TRBV19 to TRBJ2-3; 10 bases are shared with TRBD2. Sequencing was done on a sample of central memory CD4+ T cells from blood. The sequence derives from a woman between 18 and 30 years old in good health. The CDR3 reads CASSIGTSGTDTQYF. The CDR3 DNA is TGTGCCAGTAGTATTGGGACTAGCGGCACAGATACGCAGTATTTT.